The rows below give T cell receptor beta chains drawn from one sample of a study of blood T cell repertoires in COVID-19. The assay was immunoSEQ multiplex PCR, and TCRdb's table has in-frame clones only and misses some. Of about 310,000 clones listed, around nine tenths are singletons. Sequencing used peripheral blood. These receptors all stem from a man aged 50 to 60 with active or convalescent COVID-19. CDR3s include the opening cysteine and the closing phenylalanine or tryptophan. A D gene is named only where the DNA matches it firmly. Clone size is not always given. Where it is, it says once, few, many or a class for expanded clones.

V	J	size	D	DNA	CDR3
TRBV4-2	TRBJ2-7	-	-	TGTGCCAGCAGCCAAGATTCGGGAGACGAGCAGTACTTC	CASSQDSGDEQYF
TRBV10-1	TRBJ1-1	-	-	TGCGCCAGCAGTGTCGGGATAACGGACACTGAAGCTTTCTTT	CASSVGITDTEAFF
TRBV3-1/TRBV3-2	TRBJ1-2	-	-	TGTGCCAGCAGCCAAGGACAAGGCGGGAGTGGCTACACCTTC	CASSQGQGGSGYTF
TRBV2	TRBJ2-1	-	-	TGTGCCAGCAATCTTGCCCTAGGTTACAATGAGCAGTTCTTC	CASNLALGYNEQFF
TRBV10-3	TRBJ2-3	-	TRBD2	TGTGCCATCAGTTCCCGCACTAGCGGGACAACAGATACGCAGTATTTT	CAISSRTSGTTDTQYF
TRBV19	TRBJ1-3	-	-	TGTGCCAGTAGCAATAGGGGGTGGACCCTACGAAACACCATATATTTT	CASSNRGWTLRNTIYF
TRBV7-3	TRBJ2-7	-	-	TGTGCCAGCAGCTTAAACGCAGGGAAAACCTACGAGCAGTACTTC	CASSLNAGKTYEQYF
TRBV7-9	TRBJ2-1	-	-	TGTGCCAGCAGCTTGTCGGCGGGCAACAATGAGCAGTTCTTC	CASSLSAGNNEQFF
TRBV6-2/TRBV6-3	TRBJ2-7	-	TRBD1	TGTGCCAGCAGTTACGTACGGGACAGGGTTTCCCCAAACTACGAGCAGTACTTC	CASSYVRDRVSPNYEQYF
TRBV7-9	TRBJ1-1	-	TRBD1	TGTGCCAGCAGCTTAGCCCCCGGGACAGGGATAATGAACACTGAAGCTTTCTTT	CASSLAPGTGIMNTEAFF
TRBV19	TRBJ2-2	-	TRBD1	TGTGCCAGTACCGGACAGGGGAGCACCGGGGAGCTGTTTTTT	CASTGQGSTGELFF
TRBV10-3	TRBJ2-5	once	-	TGTGCCGCCAGAGGAGGGACAGCCCTAAAAGAGACCCAGTACTTC	CAARGGTALKETQYF
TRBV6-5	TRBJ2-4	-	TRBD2	TGTGCCAGCACTAGCGGGGCTAGAGAAAACATTCAGTACTTC	CASTSGARENIQYF
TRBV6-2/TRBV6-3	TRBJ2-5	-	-	TGTGCCAGCAGTTACGAAGTCCGTAGCGGGACCCAGTACTTC	CASSYEVRSGTQYF
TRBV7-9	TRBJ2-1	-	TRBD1	TGTGCCAGCAGATCTGCCATGGACAGGGGGCCTGAGCAGTTCTTC	CASRSAMDRGPEQFF
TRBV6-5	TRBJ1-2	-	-	TGTGCCAGCAGCAAAACAGGACGCTACACCTTC	CASSKTGRYTF
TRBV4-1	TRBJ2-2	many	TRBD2	TGCGCCAGCAGCCACGGACTAGCGGGTGTGACCGGGGAGCTGTTTTTT	CASSHGLAGVTGELFF
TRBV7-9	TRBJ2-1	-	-	TGTGCCAGCAGCTTAGGAGGTAGTCAGAATGAGCAGTTCTTC	CASSLGGSQNEQFF
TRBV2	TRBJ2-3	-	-	TGTGCCAGCAGTGGATTAGCCGCAGATACGCAGTATTTT	CASSGLAADTQYF
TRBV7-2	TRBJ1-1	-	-	TGTGCCAGCAGCTTAGGCAGGAACACTGAAGCTTTCTTT	CASSLGRNTEAFF
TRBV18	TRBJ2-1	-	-	TGTGCCAGCTCCACGGCGGGCTTTACCTACAATGAGCAGTTCTTC	CASSTAGFTYNEQFF
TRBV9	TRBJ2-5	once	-	TGTGCCAGCAGCGAACAGGGATTTGGAGAGACCCAGTACTTC	CASSEQGFGETQYF
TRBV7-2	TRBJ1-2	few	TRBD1	TGTGCCAGCAGCATCCGAACAGGGGATGGCTACACCTTC	CASSIRTGDGYTF
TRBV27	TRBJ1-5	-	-	TGTGCCAGCAGTTTAGGACAGTATAGCAATCAGCCCCAGCATTTT	CASSLGQYSNQPQHF